The T cell receptor (beta chain) under discussion was sequenced for a study of T cell responses to AZD1222 COVID-19 vaccine. The study, taken as a whole, reports: The reported proportion of spike-specific TCRs targeting unmutated variant regions was nearly half.

Of note for this clone: No antigen is known for it.

Libraries were prepared by immunoSEQ multiplex PCR; TCRdb keeps only in-frame clonotypes and omits some of them. The data show about 92,000 clones, with approximately 90% seen just once and roughly 2.7% held by the top ten. CDR3 length equals 15 residues. The germline V gene has CDR1 SGDLS and CDR2 YYNGEE. V was cut by 5 bases and J by 4 bases, with 18 bases left in between. The receptor comes from an adult in good health. The chain couples TRBV9 to TRBJ1-1; TRBD1 might be the D (6 bases). The sequencing used peripheral blood, collected on day 0 of AZD1222 vaccination. As DNA, the CDR3 is TGTGCCAGCAGACCGGCAGGGGAGCGCGGCACTGAAGCTTTCTTT. Amino acid sequence: CASRPAGERGTEAFF.